This T cell receptor beta chain was observed in a study of cytomegalovirus exposure and HLA in healthy donors. Study summary: Samples from HLA-typed donors yielded around 85 million unique TCRs in an early data release. Overall study findings and caveats: For TCR beta chains, V- and J-gene trimming was later linked to a missense DCLRE1C variant. Altogether, 164 TCR beta chains were recorded as cytomegalovirus-associated. The later analysis indicated that the majority of CMV-associated TCR beta chains appeared HLA-restricted.

Details on this clone: Its target is unknown.

PCR used 60 Vbeta primers and 13 Jbeta primers. Produced via immunoSEQ multiplex PCR; TCRdb's table is partial and in-frame only. In the table there are some 200,000 clones, roughly 74% of which are singletons. The CDR3 has 13 residues. The V gene end was trimmed by 7 bases and the J gene end by 5 bases; junction bases not matched to a gene: 3. CDR1 and CDR2 from the germline V gene are LNHDA and SQIVND (reference sequence). Material: PBMCs. This TCR derives from a woman aged 30 to 39 in good health and CMV-seronegative. The chain uses TRBV19 and TRBJ2-5; 11 nucleotides line up with TRBD2. This CDR3 reads CASMPSGGETQYF. The CDR3 DNA reads as TGTGCCAGTATGCCTAGCGGGGGGGAGACCCAGTACTTC.